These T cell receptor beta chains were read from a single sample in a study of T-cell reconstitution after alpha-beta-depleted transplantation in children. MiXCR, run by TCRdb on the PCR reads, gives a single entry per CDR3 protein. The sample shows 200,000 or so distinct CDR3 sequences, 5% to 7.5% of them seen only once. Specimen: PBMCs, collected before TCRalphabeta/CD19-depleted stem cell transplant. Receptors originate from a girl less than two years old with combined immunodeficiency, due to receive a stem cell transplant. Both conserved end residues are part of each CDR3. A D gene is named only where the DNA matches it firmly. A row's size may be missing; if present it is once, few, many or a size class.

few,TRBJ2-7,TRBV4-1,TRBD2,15,TGCGCCAGCAGCCAAGTAACGGGGGGGCCCTACGAGCAGTACTTC,CASSQVTGGPYEQYF
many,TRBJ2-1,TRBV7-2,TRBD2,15,TGTGCCAGCAGCTTAATAGCGGGAGGGGACAATGAGCAGTTCTTC,CASSLIAGGDNEQFF
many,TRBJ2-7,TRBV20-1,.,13,TGCAGTGCAAGGGGCCGCAAAGCCTACGAGCAGTACTTC,CSARGRKAYEQYF
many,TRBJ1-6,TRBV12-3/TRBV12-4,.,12,TGTGCCAGCAAAGGGGAAACTTCACCCCTCCACTTT,CASKGETSPLHF
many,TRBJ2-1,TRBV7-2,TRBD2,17,TGTGCCAGCAGCCTCAGACTAGCGGGAGTTTCCTACAATGAGCAGTTCTTC,CASSLRLAGVSYNEQFF
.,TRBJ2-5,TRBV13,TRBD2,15,TGTGCCAGCAGCTCAACTAGCGGCCGAGGGGAGACCCAGTACTTC,CASSSTSGRGETQYF
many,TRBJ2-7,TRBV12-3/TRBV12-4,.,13,TGTGCCAGCAGTTTAGCCGGGGACTACGAGCAGTACTTC,CASSLAGDYEQYF
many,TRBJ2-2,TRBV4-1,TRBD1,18,TGCGCCAGCAGCCTACGACCCCGGGACAGGGCAGCCACCGGGGAGCTGTTTTTT,CASSLRPRDRAATGELFF
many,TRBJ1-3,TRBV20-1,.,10,TGCAGTGCTTTCGGAGACACCATATATTTT,CSAFGDTIYF
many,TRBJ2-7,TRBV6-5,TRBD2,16,TGTGCCAGCAGTTACTCGACTGGGAGGGTTGATTCCGAGCAGTACTTC,CASSYSTGRVDSEQYF
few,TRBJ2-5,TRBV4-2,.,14,TGTGCCAGCAGCCAAGTAGTTGGGGAAGAGACCCAGTACTTC,CASSQVVGEETQYF
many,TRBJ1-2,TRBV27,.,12,TGTGCCAGCAGACCCAAGCAGGGGGGCTACACCTTC,CASRPKQGGYTF
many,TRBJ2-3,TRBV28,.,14,TGTGCCAGCAGCCAGGGACTCCGCACAGATACGCAGTATTTT,CASSQGLRTDTQYF
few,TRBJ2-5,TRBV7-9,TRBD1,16,TGTGCCAGCAGCCCACCGGACAGGGGAGGCCAAGAGACCCAGTACTTC,CASSPPDRGGQETQYF
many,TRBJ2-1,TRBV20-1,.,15,TGCAGTGCTACCTCTGGACGGAGCTCCTACAATGAGCAGTTCTTC,CSATSGRSSYNEQFF
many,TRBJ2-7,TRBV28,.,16,TGTGCCAGCACCGCGTCCTGGGGGGGGCCGTTTTACGAGCAGTACTTC,CASTASWGGPFYEQYF
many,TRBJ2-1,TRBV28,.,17,TGTGCCAGCAGTCCCCGGGCTTACTATAGCTCCTACAATGAGCAGTTCTTC,CASSPRAYYSSYNEQFF
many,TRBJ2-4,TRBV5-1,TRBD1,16,TGCGCCAGCCACAACGGACAGGGGGGAGCCAAAAACATTCAGTACTTC,CASHNGQGGAKNIQYF
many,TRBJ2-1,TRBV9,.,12,TGTGCCAGCAGCGTAGCTGGGGATGAGCAGTTCTTC,CASSVAGDEQFF
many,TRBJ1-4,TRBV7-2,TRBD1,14,TGTGCCAGCAGCAGACAGGGGACGTATGAAAAACTGTTTTTT,CASSRQGTYEKLFF
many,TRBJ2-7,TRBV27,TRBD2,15,TGTGCCAGCAGTCTCGGGACTAGCGGGACCGCCGAGCAGTACTTC,CASSLGTSGTAEQYF
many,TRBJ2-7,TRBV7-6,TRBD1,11,TGTGCCACTCGACAGGGCTACGAGCAGTACTTC,CATRQGYEQYF
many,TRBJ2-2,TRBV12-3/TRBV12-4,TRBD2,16,TGTGCCAGCAGTTTTGGTAGCGGGGGTTACACCGGGGAGCTGTTTTTT,CASSFGSGGYTGELFF
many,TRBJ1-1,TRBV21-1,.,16,TGTGCCAGCAGCAAGAAAGGGAGGCCCGAAAACACTGAAGCTTTCTTT,CASSKKGRPENTEAFF
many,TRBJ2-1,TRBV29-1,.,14,TGCAGCGTAATAGGAGGGTTCCCCTACAATGAGCAGTTCTTC,CSVIGGFPYNEQFF
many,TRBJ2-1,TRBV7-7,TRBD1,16,TGTGCTAGCAGCGCCGGGACAGGTACAATAGGCAATGAGCAGTTCTTC,CASSAGTGTIGNEQFF
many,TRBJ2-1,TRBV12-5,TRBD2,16,TGTGCTAGTGGTTCAACTAGCGGGAGGATTGTAAATGAGCAGTTCTTC,CASGSTSGRIVNEQFF
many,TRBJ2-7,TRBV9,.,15,TGTGCCAGCAGCTCTAACGGAAGGCCCCCCTACGAGCAGTACTTC,CASSSNGRPPYEQYF
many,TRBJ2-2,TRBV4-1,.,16,TGCGCCAGCAGCCAAGAACCTAGTCCGGACACCGGGGAGCTGTTTTTT,CASSQEPSPDTGELFF
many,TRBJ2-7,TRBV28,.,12,TGTGCCAGCTTATTGACCCCGGACGAGCAGTACTTC,CASLLTPDEQYF
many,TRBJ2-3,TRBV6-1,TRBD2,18,TGTGCCAGCACCTTGGATGGGCGGGGGTTCACTAGCACAGATACGCAGTATTTT,CASTLDGRGFTSTDTQYF
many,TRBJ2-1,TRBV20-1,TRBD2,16,TGCAGTGCTAGAGATCTCGGACTAGCGGCCTACAATGAGCAGTTCTTC,CSARDLGLAAYNEQFF
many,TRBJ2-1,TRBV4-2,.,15,TGTGCCAGCAGCCAAGTGGGGGGGGGGCGCAATGAGCAGTTCTTC,CASSQVGGGRNEQFF
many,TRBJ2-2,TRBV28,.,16,TGTGCCAGCAGTTTGAACGTGGGCGGAGAGACCGGGGAGCTGTTTTTT,CASSLNVGGETGELFF
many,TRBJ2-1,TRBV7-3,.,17,TGTGCCAGCAGCTTAGGGCATCAGTGGAGCTCCTACAATGAGCAGTTCTTC,CASSLGHQWSSYNEQFF
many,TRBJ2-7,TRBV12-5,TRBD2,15,TGTGCTAGTGGTTTGGGTACTAGCGGGGGGGACGAGCAGTACTTC,CASGLGTSGGDEQYF
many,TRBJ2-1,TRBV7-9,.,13,TGTGCCAGCAGCTTTAAGAAGGGGGACGAGCAGTTCTTC,CASSFKKGDEQFF
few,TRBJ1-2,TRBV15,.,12,TGTGCCACCAGCAGAGCCCCTTCTGGCTACACCTTC,CATSRAPSGYTF
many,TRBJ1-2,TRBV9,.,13,TGTGCCAGCAGCGTAGCGGATTACTATGGCTACACCTTC,CASSVADYYGYTF
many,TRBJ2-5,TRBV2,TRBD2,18,TGTGCCAGCAGTTCCAGACTAGCGGGGGGCCGGTGGCAAGAGACCCAGTACTTC,CASSSRLAGGRWQETQYF